In its sample, the clone carrying this TCR beta chain was seen many times. This record comes from a study of T-cell reconstitution after alpha-beta-depleted transplantation in children. It was with unique molecular identifiers that the TCRbeta library was prepared. TCRdb itself ran the PCR reads through MiXCR, one entry per CDR3 protein. The table includes about 640,000 distinct CDR3 sequences, roughly 15% detected once. Germline V gene sequence: CDR1 SGHRS, CDR2 YFSETQ. This CDR3 comprises 15 residues. V was trimmed by 4 bases and J by 2 bases, leaving 16 bases between them. The material was PBMCs from the stem cell graft donor, obtained from the stem cell graft. This TCR was sampled from a human donor who donated a stem cell graft to a child with acute myeloid leukemia. The chain links TRBV5-1 to TRBJ2-7; TRBD1 is a possible D gene (6 bases). The DNA of the CDR3 is TGCGCCAGCAGCCCCCAGGGGACGGCTACCTACGAGCAGTACTTC. It encodes CASSPQGTATYEQYF.